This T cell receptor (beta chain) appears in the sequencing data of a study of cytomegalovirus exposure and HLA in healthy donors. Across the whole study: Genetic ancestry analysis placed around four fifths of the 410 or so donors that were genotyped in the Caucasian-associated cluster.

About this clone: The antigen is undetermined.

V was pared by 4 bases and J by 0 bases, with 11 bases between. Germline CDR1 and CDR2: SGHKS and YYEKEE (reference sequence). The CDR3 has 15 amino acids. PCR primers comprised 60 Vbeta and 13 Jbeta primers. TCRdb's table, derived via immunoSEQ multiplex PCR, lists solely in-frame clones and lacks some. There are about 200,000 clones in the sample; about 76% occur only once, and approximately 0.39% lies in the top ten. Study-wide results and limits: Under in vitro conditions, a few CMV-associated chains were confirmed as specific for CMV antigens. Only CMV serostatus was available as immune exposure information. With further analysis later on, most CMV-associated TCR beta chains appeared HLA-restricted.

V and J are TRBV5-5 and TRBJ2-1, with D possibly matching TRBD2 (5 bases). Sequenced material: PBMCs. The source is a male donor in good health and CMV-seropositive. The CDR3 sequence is CASSLDSSSYNEQFF. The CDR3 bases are TGTGCCAGCAGCCTGGACTCGAGCTCCTACAATGAGCAGTTCTTC.